The 17 T cell receptor beta chains below all came from one sample that was sequenced in a study of identifying expanded T cells in peripheral blood. Measured with immunoSEQ multiplex PCR; TCRdb has only the in-frame clones, and not every one. This sample has approximately 100,000 clones, with around 88% found just once. The sequencing input was blood. Receptors originate from a person aged 18-69 years in good health.

The V gene is TRBV6-5, the J gene TRBJ1-5; TRBD1 matches 10 bases. This CDR3 comprises 15 residues. Germline lookup yields CDR1 MNHEY and CDR2 SVGAGI. The J segment lost 4 bases and the V segment lost 6 bases, leaving 6 bases of the junction unmatched. The CDR3 reads CASSRDRGNNQPQHF. The DNA for the CDR3 is TGTGCCAGCAGCAGGGACAGGGGCAATAATCAGCCCCAGCATTTT.

This chain joins TRBV5-1 and TRBJ1-2; 8 nucleotides agree with TRBD1. The CDR3 totals 14 residues. Germline-derived CDR1 and CDR2 are SGHRS and YFSETQ. The trim removed 4 bases at V and 4 bases at J, leaving 6 bases unmatched. CDR3 sequence (DNA): TGCGCCAGCAGCCCAGGACAGGGTAGCTATGGCTACACCTTC. This translates into CASSPGQGSYGYTF.

J is TRBJ2-1 and V is TRBV6-1; possibly TRBD2 for D (5 bases). The CDR3 covers 15 residues. In germline, CDR1 is MNHNS, CDR2 SASEGT. The V end was cut by 3 bases, the J end by 4 bases, with 13 bases between. Here the CDR3 DNA reads TGTGCCAGCAGTGAGGGGAGAGCGGATTACAATGAGCAGTTCTTC. As protein: CASSEGRADYNEQFF.

This rearrangement joins TRBV28 to TRBJ1-2; the match to TRBD1 covers 8 bases. The CDR3 consists of 17 residues. With 7 bases clipped from V and 5 bases from J, the junction kept 18 bases outside the gene matches. Germline-derived CDR1 and CDR2 are MDHEN and SYDVKM. The CDR3 DNA is TGTGCCAGCACTGAAGGGGGCACCCAGGGGGCAGGGTATGGCTACACCTTC. Translating it yields CASTEGGTQGAGYGYTF.

The chain recombines TRBV27 with TRBJ2-2; D is undetermined. This CDR3 is built from 15 residues. Germline values: CDR1 MNHEY, CDR2 SMNVEV (reference sequence). Trimming shortened V by 0 bases and J by 5 bases, and 10 bases separated the two germline ends. CDR3 region: CASSLSRQPTGELFF. In DNA form, the CDR3 reads TGTGCCAGCAGTTTATCGAGGCAACCAACCGGGGAGCTGTTTTTT.

The chain joins TRBV9 to TRBJ1-1, with 7 positions matching TRBD1. The CDR3 runs to 13 residues. Germline V gene data show CDR1 as SGDLS and CDR2 as YYNGEE. V was clipped by 3 bases and J by 9 bases; unmatched bases: 8. Here the CDR3 DNA reads TGTGCCAGCAGCGCCACAGGGGCGGGAAAAGCTTTCTTT. It translates to CASSATGAGKAFF.

This sequence joins TRBV7-9 and TRBJ2-3; D unclear. Germline V lookup: CDR1 SEHNR, CDR2 FQNEAQ (reference sequence). The CDR3 is made up of 14 amino acids. Trimming cost V 5 bases and J 4 bases, with 13 bases left between them. CDR3 DNA: TGTGCCAGCAGCCAGATACTAACGGCAGATACGCAGTATTTT. Amino acid sequence: CASSQILTADTQYF.

The J gene is TRBJ2-2, the V gene TRBV6-1; a possible D gene is TRBD2 (7 bases). Trimming left V 3 bases short and J 4 bases short, with 18 bases between. Germline V CDR1 and CDR2: MNHNS, SASEGT. This CDR3 is 17 amino acids long. The CDR3 is CASSDRWGGLGTGELFF. The CDR3 region has the DNA TGTGCCAGCAGTGATAGGTGGGGGGGCTTGGGCACCGGGGAGCTGTTTTTT.

V is TRBV6-1 and J is TRBJ1-5; perhaps TRBD1 as D (6 bases). Trimming removed 2 bases at V and 7 bases at J, with 15 bases between. Germline assignment: CDR1 MNHNS and CDR2 SASEGT. The CDR3 spans 15 residues. The CDR3 DNA is TGTGCCAGCAGTGAATGGGGGGCGAGTCGGCAGCCCCAGCATTTT. As protein: CASSEWGASRQPQHF.

The CDR3 loop reads CASSLTGFDQPQHF. CDR3 nucleotide sequence: TGTGCCAGCAGCTTAACTGGGTTCGATCAGCCCCAGCATTTT. The V call is TRBV7-2, the J call TRBJ1-5; D unresolved. In germline, CDR1 is SGHTA, CDR2 FQGNSA. This CDR3 has 14 amino acids. The V gene lost 2 bases and the J gene lost 5 bases, with 10 bases spanning the gap.

The table lists this clone with a count of one. V usage is TRBV5-1 and J usage is TRBJ1-2; D possibly corresponds to TRBD1 (5 bases). CDR1 and CDR2 from the germline V gene are SGHRS and YFSETQ. This CDR3 is built from 14 residues. Between the trimmed V and J ends, which lost 0 bases and 8 bases, there was a span of 14 bases. In nucleotides, the CDR3 is TGCGCCAGCAGCTTGGGGGCCAGGGTGGAAGGCTACACCTTC. It translates to CASSLGARVEGYTF.

V and J are TRBV30 and TRBJ1-1; D may be TRBD1 (6 bases). The CDR3 runs 12 residues. V dropped 0 bases and J dropped 10 bases, with 12 bases sitting between them. The germline V gene encodes CDR1 GTSNPN and CDR2 SVGIG (reference sequence). CDR3 sequence reads: CAWSVQQGSAFF. CDR3 DNA sequence: TGTGCCTGGAGTGTACAACAGGGTTCAGCTTTCTTT.

This sequence joins TRBV4-2 and TRBJ1-3; maybe TRBD1 (5 bases). Trimming took 2 bases from V and 2 from J, leaving 10 bases between them. The germline V gene has CDR1 LGHNA and CDR2 YNFKEQ. This CDR3 region has 15 residues. The CDR3 reads CASSQPTRAGNTIYF. As DNA, the CDR3 is TGTGCCAGCAGCCAACCGACCAGGGCTGGAAACACCATATATTTT.

V is TRBV7-2 and J is TRBJ2-7; D possibly matches TRBD1 or TRBD2 (5 bases each). The CDR3 runs 14 residues. V was trimmed by 3 bases and J by 0 bases, leaving 9 bases between them. Germline V CDR1 and CDR2: SGHTA, FQGNSA. CDR3 DNA sequence: TGTGCCAGCAGCTTCTGGGGACGCTCCTACGAGCAGTACTTC. It codes for CASSFWGRSYEQYF.

The count of this clone is one. This chain uses TRBV7-7 with TRBJ2-3; TRBD2 matches 9 bases. Trimming took 5 bases from V and 3 from J; bases not matched to a gene: 9. The CDR3 extends over 16 amino acids. CDR1 and CDR2 from the germline V gene are SSHAT and FNYEAQ (reference sequence). Here the CDR3 DNA reads TGTGCCAGCAGCCCCGGGACTAGCCCCGAGACAGATACGCAGTATTTT. It yields the protein CASSPGTSPETDTQYF. The full variable domain, in which reference TRBV7-7 and TRBJ2-3 provide the parts outside the CDR3, is GAGVSQSPRYKVTKRGQDVTLRCDPISSHATLYWYQQALGQGPEFLTYFNYEAQPDKSGLPSDRFSAERPEGSISTLTIQRTEQRDSAMYRCASSPGTSPETDTQYFGPGTRLTVL.

The chain links TRBV11-1 to TRBJ2-7; 7 bases map to TRBD2. Unmatched junction bases numbered 16, after V lost 5 bases and J lost 6 bases. The CDR3 runs to 16 residues. In germline, CDR1 is SGHAT, CDR2 FQDESV (reference sequence). The CDR3 sequence is CASSESPWGGITEQYF. CDR3 bases: TGTGCCAGCAGCGAGTCCCCCTGGGGGGGAATAACCGAGCAGTACTTC. The complete variable domain, with remaining parts taken from reference TRBV11-1 and TRBJ2-7, reads EAEVAQSPRYKITEKSQAVAFWCDPISGHATLYWYRQILGQGPELLVQFQDESVVDDSQLPKDRFSAERLKGVDSTLKIQPAELGDSAMYLCASSESPWGGITEQYFGPGTRLTVT.

The rearrangement joins TRBV11-2 to TRBJ2-5; D unclear. The germline gives CDR1 SGHAT, CDR2 FQNNGV. Trimming cost V 5 bases and J 7 bases, with 17 bases left between them. This CDR3 region has 14 residues. The CDR3 nucleotides read TGTGCCAGCAGCACTCGGACCCTCAAAGGGACCCAGTACTTC. Protein: CASSTRTLKGTQYF.